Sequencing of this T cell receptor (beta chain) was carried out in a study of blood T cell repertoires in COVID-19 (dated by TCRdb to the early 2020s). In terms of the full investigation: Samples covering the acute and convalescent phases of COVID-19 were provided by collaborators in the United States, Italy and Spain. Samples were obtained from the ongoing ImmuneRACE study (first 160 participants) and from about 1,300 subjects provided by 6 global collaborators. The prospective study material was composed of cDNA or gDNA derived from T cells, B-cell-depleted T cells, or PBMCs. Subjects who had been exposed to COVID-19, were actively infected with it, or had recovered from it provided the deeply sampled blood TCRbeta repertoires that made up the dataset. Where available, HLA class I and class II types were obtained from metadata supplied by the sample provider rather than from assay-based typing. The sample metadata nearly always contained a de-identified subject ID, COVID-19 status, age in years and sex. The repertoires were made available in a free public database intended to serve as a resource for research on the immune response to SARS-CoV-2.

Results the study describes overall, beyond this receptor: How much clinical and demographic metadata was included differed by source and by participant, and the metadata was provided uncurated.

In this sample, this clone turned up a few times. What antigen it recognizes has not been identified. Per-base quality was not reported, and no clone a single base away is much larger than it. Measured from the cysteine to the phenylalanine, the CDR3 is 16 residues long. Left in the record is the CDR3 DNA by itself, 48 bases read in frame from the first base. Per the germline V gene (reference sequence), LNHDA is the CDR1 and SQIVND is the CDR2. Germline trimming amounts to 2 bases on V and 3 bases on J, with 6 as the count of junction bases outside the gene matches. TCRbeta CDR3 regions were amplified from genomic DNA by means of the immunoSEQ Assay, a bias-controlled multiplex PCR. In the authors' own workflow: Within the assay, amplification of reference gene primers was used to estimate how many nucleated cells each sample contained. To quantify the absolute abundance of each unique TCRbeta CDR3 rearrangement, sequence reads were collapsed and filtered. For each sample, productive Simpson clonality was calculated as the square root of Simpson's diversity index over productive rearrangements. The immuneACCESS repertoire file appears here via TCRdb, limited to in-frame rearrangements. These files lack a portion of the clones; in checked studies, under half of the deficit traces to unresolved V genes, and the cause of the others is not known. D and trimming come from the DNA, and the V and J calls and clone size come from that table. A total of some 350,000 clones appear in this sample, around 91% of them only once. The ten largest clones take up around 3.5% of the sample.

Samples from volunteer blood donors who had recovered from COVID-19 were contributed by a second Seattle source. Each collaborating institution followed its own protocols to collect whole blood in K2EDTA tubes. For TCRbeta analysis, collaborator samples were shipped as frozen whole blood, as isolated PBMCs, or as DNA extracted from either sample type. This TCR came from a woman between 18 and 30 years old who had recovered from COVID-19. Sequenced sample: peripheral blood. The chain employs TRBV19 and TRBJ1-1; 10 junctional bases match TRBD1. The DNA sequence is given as TGTGCCAGTAGTATAAGTCACGGGACAGGGGACACTGAAGCTTTCTTT. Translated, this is CASSISHGTGDTEAFF.